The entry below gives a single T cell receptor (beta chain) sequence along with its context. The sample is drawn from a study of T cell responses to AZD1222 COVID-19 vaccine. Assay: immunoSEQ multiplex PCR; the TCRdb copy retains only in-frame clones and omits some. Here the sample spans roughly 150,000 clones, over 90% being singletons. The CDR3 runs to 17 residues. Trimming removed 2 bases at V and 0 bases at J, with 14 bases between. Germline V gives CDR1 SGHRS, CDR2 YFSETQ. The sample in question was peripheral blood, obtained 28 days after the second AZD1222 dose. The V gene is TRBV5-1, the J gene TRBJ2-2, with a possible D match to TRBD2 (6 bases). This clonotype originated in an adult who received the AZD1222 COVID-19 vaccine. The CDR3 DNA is TGCGCCAGCAGCTTCATGCCTAGCGTTACGAACACCGGGGAGCTGTTTTTT. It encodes CASSFMPSVTNTGELFF. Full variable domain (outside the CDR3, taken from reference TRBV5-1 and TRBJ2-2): KAGVTQTPRYLIKTRGQQVTLSCSPISGHRSVSWYQQTPGQGLQFLFEYFSETQRNKGNFPGRFSGRQFSNSRSEMNVSTLELGDSALYLCASSFMPSVTNTGELFFGEGSRLTVL.